The present T cell receptor (beta chain) was sequenced within a study of T cell changes during pregnancy in multiple sclerosis. Germline V lookup: CDR1 SGHRS, CDR2 YFSETQ. The CDR3 loop spans 17 amino acids. V lost 4 bases and J lost 7; bases outside the gene matches: 9. Measured with immunoSEQ multiplex PCR; TCRdb has only the in-frame clones, and not every one. The top ten clones hold 0.35% to 0.5% of a sample with fewer than 35,000 clones, just over 90% of them seen once. This sequence was found in a female donor with multiple sclerosis, enrolled in a pregnancy study. The sample was CD4+ T cells from peripheral blood mononuclear cells, taken in the second trimester of pregnancy. The chain uses TRBV5-1 and TRBJ2-2, with 14 bases that match TRBD2. The CDR3 spells CASSAGTSGSIDGELFF. The CDR3 DNA follows: TGCGCCAGCAGCGCCGGGACTAGCGGGAGTATTGACGGGGAGCTGTTTTTT.